The 13 T cell receptor beta chains below all came from one sample that was sequenced in a study of regulatory T cells in long-lasting Graves disease. Specified time point: newly diagnosed GD, antithyroid drugs for less than 3 months. RNA isolated from PBMCs was used to make the TCR library. Arm-PCR of CDR3 regions and iRepertoire HTBI primers were used to build TCR beta libraries. TCRdb redid the calling of the multiplex PCR reads with MiXCR, one entry per CDR3 protein. The sample has about 620,000 distinct CDR3 sequences, approximately 15% seen once; the top ten hold 15% to 20%. These data also formed part of another study, on T cells in Graves' hyperthyroidism and ophthalmopathy.

The specimen was peripheral blood mononuclear cells (PBMCs), collected at new diagnosis, from a patient treated with antithyroid drugs. The receptor source for this set is a woman aged 25 to 39 with Graves disease.

In this sample, this clonotype turned up many times. This rearrangement joins TRBV15 to TRBJ1-5; no definite D call. The CDR3 extends over 16 amino acids. V was clipped by 1 base and J by 4 bases, with 14 bases between them. Germline V gene data show CDR1 as LNHNV and CDR2 as YYDKDF (reference sequence). The CDR3 region has the DNA TGTGCCACCAGCAGAGTAAGCGACGGCCTTAATCAGCCCCAGCATTTT. The encoded protein is CATSRVSDGLNQPQHF. The complete variable domain, with remaining parts taken from reference TRBV15 and TRBJ1-5, reads DAMVIQNPRYQVTQFGKPVTLSCSQTLNHNVMYWYQQKSSQAPKLLFHYYDKDFNNEADTPDNFQSRRPNTSFCFLDIRSPGLGDTAMYLCATSRVSDGLNQPQHFGDGTRLSIL.

The sample holds a few counts of this clonotype. The gene calls are TRBV5-1 and TRBJ2-5; a possible D gene is TRBD1 (6 bases). V lost 1 base and J lost 2, with 12 bases in between. The CDR3 contains 15 residues. Germline CDR1 is SGHRS and CDR2 is YFSETQ. CDR3 protein: CASSLIAGEQETQYF. CDR3 DNA: TGCGCCAGCAGCTTGATCGCAGGGGAGCAAGAGACCCAGTACTTC.

In this sample, this clonotype turned up a few times. The CDR3 spells CASRRKGGTEAFF. CDR3 coding DNA: TGTGCCAGTAGAAGAAAAGGTGGCACTGAAGCTTTCTTT. This rearrangement joins TRBV27 to TRBJ1-1; no clear D gene. Germline lookup yields CDR1 MNHEY and CDR2 SMNVEV (reference sequence). Trimming stripped 9 bases from V and 4 bases from J, with 15 bases between. This CDR3 comprises 13 residues.

The chain combines TRBV28 with TRBJ2-3; 10 nucleotides line up with TRBD2. The CDR3 spans 16 residues. V shed 1 base and J 4 bases; nucleotides not matched to a gene: 5. CDR1 MDHEN and CDR2 SYDVKM come from the germline V gene. This CDR3 is CASSLLASGSADTQYF. The CDR3 coding sequence is TGTGCCAGCAGTTTATTGGCTAGCGGGAGCGCAGATACGCAGTATTTT.

This clonotype appeared a few times. The chain uses TRBV7-6 and TRBJ2-1, with 11 bases identical to TRBD1. The CDR3 spans 14 residues. Germline CDR1 reads SGHVS; CDR2 reads FNYEAQ. The V gene end was trimmed by 3 bases and the J gene end by 8 bases; junction bases not matched to a gene: 3. DNA of the CDR3: TGTGCCAGCAGCTTGGGACAGGGGGTGGATGAGCAGTTCTTC. It yields the protein CASSLGQGVDEQFF.

J is TRBJ2-6 and V is TRBV2; 10 bases line up with TRBD1. Germline CDR1 and CDR2: SNHLY and FYNNEI. The CDR3 has 16 amino acids. J lost 2 bases, V lost 6 bases, and 4 bases had no gene match. CDR3 protein: CASSLDRGAGANVLTF. In DNA, the CDR3 is TGTGCCAGCAGCCTGGACAGGGGGGCTGGGGCCAACGTCCTGACTTTC.

The sample holds many counts of this clonotype. The CDR3 is CASIRGLAGMRELFF. The CDR3 DNA reads TGTGCCAGCATACGGGGACTAGCGGGAATGCGGGAGCTGTTTTTT. The rearrangement joins TRBV12-3 or TRBV12-4 to TRBJ2-2, with 13 bases fitting TRBD2. J lost 9 bases, V lost 7 bases, and 8 bases had no gene match. The CDR3 covers 15 residues.

The chain has TRBV5-1 and TRBJ2-5; either TRBD1 or TRBD2 may supply D (5 bases each). Germline V gives CDR1 SGHRS, CDR2 YFSETQ. The V and J ends lost 2 bases and 5 bases respectively, with 13 bases between them. This CDR3 comprises 14 residues. The CDR3 region has the DNA TGCGCCAGCAGCTTAACAGGCAGGGACGAGACCCAGTACTTC. Protein: CASSLTGRDETQYF.

Only a few counts were recorded for this clonotype. The chain carries TRBV19 and TRBJ1-5; D might be TRBD1 (6 bases). Germline assignment: CDR1 LNHDA and CDR2 SQIVND (reference sequence). This CDR3 is 13 amino acids long. Trimming stripped 5 bases from V and 6 bases from J, with 11 bases between. The CDR3 DNA follows: TGTGCCAGTAGTGTCCTACAGGGTCAGCCCCAGCATTTT. Translated: CASSVLQGQPQHF. Full variable domain (outside the CDR3, taken from reference TRBV19 and TRBJ1-5): DGGITQSPKYLFRKEGQNVTLSCEQNLNHDAMYWYRQDPGQGLRLIYYSQIVNDFQKGDIAEGYSVSREKKESFPLTVTSAQKNPTAFYLCASSVLQGQPQHFGDGTRLSIL.

This clonotype was found many times. The chain recombines TRBV2 with TRBJ2-5; possibly TRBD1 or TRBD2 for D (5 bases each). CDR1 SNHLY and CDR2 FYNNEI come from the germline V gene. The CDR3 totals 13 residues. Trimming left V 6 bases short and J 5 bases short, with 13 bases between. CDR3 sequence: CASSGDPGETQYF. CDR3 nucleotide sequence: TGTGCCAGCAGCGGGGACCCGGGGGAGACCCAGTACTTC. Together with reference TRBV2 and TRBJ2-5, the CDR3 gives the full variable domain: EPEVTQTPSHQVTQMGQEVILRCVPISNHLYFYWYRQILGQKVEFLVSFYNNEISEKSEIFDDQFSVERPDGSNFTLKIRSTKLEDSAMYFCASSGDPGETQYFGPGTRLLVL.

This clonotype was detected ten times or more. This chain connects TRBV27 to TRBJ2-7; 8 nucleotides agree with TRBD2. V lost 0 bases and J lost 5; bases outside the gene matches: 0. There are 13 residues in the CDR3. Germline values: CDR1 MNHEY, CDR2 SMNVEV (reference sequence). CDR3 DNA sequence: TGTGCCAGCAGTTTATCTAGCGGGAACGAGCAGTACTTC. Translation gives CASSLSSGNEQYF.

This clonotype occurred many times. The V gene is TRBV2, the J gene TRBJ2-4, with D perhaps TRBD1 (6 bases). CDR1 and CDR2 (germline): SNHLY, FYNNEI. The CDR3 is 15 residues long. The V gene lost 6 bases and the J gene lost 8 bases, with 20 bases spanning the gap. CDR3 sequence (DNA): TGTGCCAGCAGAATCCTAGGGGGTCCCGCGGACATTCAGTACTTC. Translated: CASRILGGPADIQYF.

This clonotype was seen a few times. The J gene is TRBJ2-1, the V gene TRBV11-3; no reliable D call. Germline lookup yields CDR1 SGHNT and CDR2 YENEEA. Trimming removed 1 base from V and 9 bases from J, with 13 bases in between. The CDR3 extends over 14 amino acids. CDR3 bases: TGTGCCAGCAGCTTAGCCTTTTCAGCGAGTGAGCAGTTCTTC. This gives the protein CASSLAFSASEQFF.